This T cell receptor beta chain was sequenced for a study of shared clonotypes between healthy human individuals. Trimming cost V 0 bases and J 0 bases, with 7 bases left between them. The CDR3 sequence is 15 residues long. The germline V gene has CDR1 SGHRS and CDR2 YFSETQ. Profiling relied on immunoSEQ multiplex PCR, and the TCRdb table lists in-frame clones only, not all of them. Among 450,000 to 500,000 clones, less than 80% were seen once, and the ten largest hold around 12%. As to this clone: This CDR3 is also generated by other DNA sequences in the sample.

The chain combines TRBV5-1 with TRBJ1-3; D may be TRBD1 (6 bases). The origin of this receptor is a woman between 35 and 50 years old in good health. Some clones in this sample may be carry-over from other donors' samples. Sequencing was carried out using PBMCs. The CDR3 bases are TGCGCCAGCAGCTTGGAGGGGGGCTCTGGAAACACCATATATTTT. Its translation: CASSLEGGSGNTIYF.